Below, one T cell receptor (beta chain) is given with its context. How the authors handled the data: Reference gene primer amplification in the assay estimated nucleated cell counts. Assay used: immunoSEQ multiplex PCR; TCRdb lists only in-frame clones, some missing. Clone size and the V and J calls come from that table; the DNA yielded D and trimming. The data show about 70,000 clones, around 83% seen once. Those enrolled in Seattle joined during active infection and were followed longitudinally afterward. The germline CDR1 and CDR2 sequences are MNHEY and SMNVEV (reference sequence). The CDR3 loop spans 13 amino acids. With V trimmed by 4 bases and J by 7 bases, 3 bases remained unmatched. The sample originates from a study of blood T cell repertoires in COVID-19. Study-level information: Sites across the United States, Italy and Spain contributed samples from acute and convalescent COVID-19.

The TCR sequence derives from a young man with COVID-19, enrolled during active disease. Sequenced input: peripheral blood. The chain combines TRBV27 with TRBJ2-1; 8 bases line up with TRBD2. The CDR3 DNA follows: TGTGCCAGCAGTTACGGGAGGGGTAATGAGCAGTTCTTC. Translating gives CASSYGRGNEQFF.